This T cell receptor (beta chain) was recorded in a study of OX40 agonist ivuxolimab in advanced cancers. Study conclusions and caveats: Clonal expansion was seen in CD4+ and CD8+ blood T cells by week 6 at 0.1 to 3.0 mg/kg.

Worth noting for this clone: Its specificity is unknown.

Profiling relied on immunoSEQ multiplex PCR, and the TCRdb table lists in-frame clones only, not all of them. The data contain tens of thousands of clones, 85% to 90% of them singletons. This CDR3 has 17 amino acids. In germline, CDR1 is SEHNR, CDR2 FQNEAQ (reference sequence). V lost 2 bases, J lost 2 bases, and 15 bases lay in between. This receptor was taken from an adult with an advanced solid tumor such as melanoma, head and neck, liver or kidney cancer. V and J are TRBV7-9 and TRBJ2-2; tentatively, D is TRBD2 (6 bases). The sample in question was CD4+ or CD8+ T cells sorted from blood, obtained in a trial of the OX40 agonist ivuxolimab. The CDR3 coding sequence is TGTGCCAGCAGCTTAAGGTTGGGGCGGGAAAACACCGGGGAGCTGTTTTTT. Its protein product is CASSLRLGRENTGELFF.